These 30 T cell receptor beta chains came from one sample sequenced in a study of cytotoxic CD8 clonotypes in ibrutinib-treated CLL. Some clones are missing from TCRdb's copy, which holds only in-frame ones; the method was immunoSEQ multiplex PCR. The data contain 250,000 to 350,000 clones, approximately 76% of them singletons. The sample was PBMCs, taken at disease progression, from a patient treated with ibrutinib. The receptor set was obtained from a human donor with chronic lymphocytic leukemia.

V gene TRBV13 combines with J gene TRBJ2-7, with D possibly being TRBD1 (6 bases). This CDR3 has 16 residues. Per the germline V gene, CDR1 is PRHDT and CDR2 is FYEKMQ (reference sequence). V lost 0 bases to trimming and J lost 1 base, with 13 bases between them. The CDR3 loop is CASSLGFQGRSYEQYF. The CDR3 bases are TGTGCCAGCAGCTTAGGCTTCCAGGGGCGGTCCTACGAGCAGTACTTC.

This clone has a handful of counts. The chain joins TRBV27 to TRBJ1-5; D gene ambiguous. Trimming removed 6 bases at V and 2 bases at J, with 11 bases between. The germline gives CDR1 MNHEY, CDR2 SMNVEV (reference sequence). This CDR3 is built from 14 residues. The CDR3 nucleotides are TGTGCCAGCAGCGCCAGGAGTGGCAATCAGCCCCAGCATTTT. This gives the protein CASSARSGNQPQHF.

This chain uses TRBV11-2 with TRBJ2-7; D might be TRBD2 (6 bases). The CDR3 length is 14 residues. Trimming took off 5 bases at V and 6 bases at J, with 17 bases between the two ends. CDR1 is SGHAT and CDR2 is FQNNGV in the germline V gene. Here the CDR3 reads CASSEDIQEGEQYF. The CDR3, as DNA: TGTGCCAGCAGCGAGGACATCCAGGAGGGCGAGCAGTACTTC.

This chain joins TRBV20-1 and TRBJ1-1; no reliable D call. CDR3 length: 10 amino acids. The ends were cut back, 3 bases at V and 7 bases at J, with 6 bases in the middle. The germline V gene encodes CDR1 DFQATT and CDR2 SNEGSKA (reference sequence). The CDR3 loop reads CSASGVEAFF. The CDR3 coding sequence is TGCAGTGCTAGCGGCGTTGAAGCTTTCTTT.

The chain combines TRBV29-1 with TRBJ1-2, with 10 positions matching TRBD1. The CDR3 consists of 17 residues. Germline V gene sequence: CDR1 SQVTM, CDR2 ANQGSEA. V was clipped by 4 bases and J by 0 bases; unmatched bases: 11. In DNA, the CDR3 is TGCAGCGTTGGACCTCGGGACAGGGGAATAGCTAACTATGGCTACACCTTC. Translating gives CSVGPRDRGIANYGYTF.

This clone was observed a handful of times. This chain uses TRBV7-9 with TRBJ1-2; the D is unclear. Germline loops: CDR1 SEHNR, CDR2 FQNEAQ (reference sequence). With 1 base removed from V and 8 bases from J, the gap between germline ends came to 5 bases. The CDR3 spans 11 residues. CDR3 sequence reads: CASSLVEGYTF. The CDR3, as DNA: TGTGCCAGCAGCTTAGTAGAGGGCTACACCTTC.

The rearrangement joins TRBV2 to TRBJ2-3, with 7 bases identical to TRBD1. V was clipped by 8 bases and J by 4 bases; unmatched bases: 3. This CDR3 is 12 amino acids long. CDR1 is SNHLY and CDR2 is FYNNEI in the germline V gene. The CDR3 nucleotides read TGTGCCAGCGGTCAGGGGGCAGATACGCAGTATTTT. Protein: CASGQGADTQYF.

This chain uses TRBV29-1 with TRBJ2-1; tentative D call: TRBD2 (6 bases). Germline assignment: CDR1 SQVTM and CDR2 ANQGSEA. V shed 7 bases and J shed 0 bases, with 10 bases lying between them. The CDR3 totals 13 residues. DNA for the CDR3: TGCAGCGCGCGGGGAGACTCCTACAATGAGCAGTTCTTC. Amino acids: CSARGDSYNEQFF.

This clone was observed a handful of times. This chain links TRBV4-1 with TRBJ1-2; D not resolved. The V gene lost 1 base and the J gene lost 3 bases, with 15 bases spanning the gap. Germline lookup yields CDR1 MGHRA and CDR2 YSYEKL. The CDR3 contains 16 residues. The CDR3 is CASSQVENLLDYGYTF. For the CDR3, the DNA is TGCGCCAGCAGCCAAGTCGAGAACCTTCTCGACTATGGCTACACCTTC.

The chain uses TRBV14 and TRBJ2-5; 8 bases line up with TRBD1. CDR1 SGHDN and CDR2 FVKESK come from the germline V gene. The CDR3 extends over 13 amino acids. The junction had 5 bases not matched to a gene; V was cut back by 4 bases and J by 7 bases. CDR3 in amino acids: CASSLDRGSTQYF. The CDR3 bases are TGTGCCAGCAGCCTCGACAGGGGTTCGACCCAGTACTTC.

The gene calls are TRBV5-1 and TRBJ2-7; TRBD1 might be the D (6 bases). V shed 0 bases and J shed 2 bases, with 9 bases lying between them. This CDR3 spans 14 amino acids. CDR1 and CDR2 from the germline V gene are SGHRS and YFSETQ. The CDR3 DNA reads TGCGCCAGCAGCTTGGAACAGGGTACCTACGAGCAGTACTTC. Protein product: CASSLEQGTYEQYF.

This clone was found once. The J gene is TRBJ2-1, the V gene TRBV21-1; whether TRBD2, the table's D call, matches the DNA was not checked. TRBV21-1 represents a pseudogene. The CDR3 covers 16 residues. In nucleotides, the CDR3 is TGTGCCAGCAGCACATACCCGTGGGAGCCCGCCCGTGAGCAGTTCTTC. It encodes CASSTYPWEPAREQFF.

This clone has more than one count but fewer than ten. The CDR3 sequence: CASNEGSSYEQYF. The CDR3 region has the DNA TGCGCCAGCAACGAGGGCAGCTCCTACGAGCAGTACTTC. V usage is TRBV5-1 and J usage is TRBJ2-7; D may be TRBD2 (5 bases). Deletions cut 6 bases from V and 0 bases from J, with 10 bases between. The length of the CDR3 is 13 residues. Germline values: CDR1 SGHRS, CDR2 YFSETQ.

The V and J genes are TRBV18 and TRBJ2-1; perhaps TRBD1 as D (6 bases). This CDR3 has 14 residues. CDR1 is KGHSH and CDR2 is LQKENI in the germline V gene. V gave up 3 bases and J gave up 6 bases, with 12 bases separating them. Here the CDR3 DNA reads TGTGCCAGCTCACCGGGGGCTCACATCAATGAGCAGTTCTTC. Protein sequence: CASSPGAHINEQFF.

The chain uses TRBV15 and TRBJ2-5, with D unresolved. The germline gives CDR1 LNHNV, CDR2 YYDKDF (reference sequence). Trimming left V 5 bases short and J 5 bases short, with 15 bases between. The CDR3 sequence is 14 residues long. CDR3: CATSRLQVHETQYF. The CDR3 bases are TGTGCCACCAGCCGACTTCAGGTACACGAGACCCAGTACTTC.

This clone appeared once. This rearrangement joins TRBV2 to TRBJ1-1; TRBD1 matches at 10 bases. With V trimmed by 9 bases and J by 11 bases, 3 bases remained unmatched. The CDR3 contains 10 residues. CDR1 and CDR2 from the germline V gene are SNHLY and FYNNEI. CDR3 protein: CARTTGGAFF. The CDR3 coding sequence is TGTGCCAGGACGACAGGGGGCGCTTTCTTT.

The chain links TRBV7-2 to TRBJ1-4, with D unresolved. The CDR3 is 17 residues long. V lost 2 bases and J lost 0, with 13 bases in between. Looked up from germline, CDR1 is SGHTA and CDR2 is FQGNSA. The CDR3 here is CASSLRRHPATNEKLFF. The DNA for the CDR3 is TGTGCCAGCAGCTTACGGAGACATCCTGCAACTAATGAAAAACTGTTTTTT.

This chain joins TRBV18 and TRBJ2-7, with 8 positions matching TRBD2. CDR1 KGHSH and CDR2 LQKENI come from the germline V gene. This CDR3 has 16 amino acids. V dropped 6 bases and J dropped 4; count of bases not matched to a gene: 14. CDR3 in DNA: TGTGCCAGCTCTTCTCGGGGTTCAGCGGGAGCTTACGAGCAGTACTTC. It specifies CASSSRGSAGAYEQYF.

The J gene is TRBJ2-7, the V gene TRBV4-1, with 7 bases that match TRBD2. Germline loops: CDR1 MGHRA, CDR2 YSYEKL. The CDR3 spans 14 residues. V lost 1 base and J lost 4; bases outside the gene matches: 4. The CDR3 coding sequence is TGCGCCAGCAGCCAAGGGGAGGGTAGGTACGAGCAGTACTTC. Amino acid sequence: CASSQGEGRYEQYF.

The chain uses TRBV5-1 and TRBJ2-1, with 7 bases aligning to TRBD2. The CDR3 loop spans 16 amino acids. Germline CDR1 SGHRS, CDR2 YFSETQ. With V trimmed by 3 bases and J by 3 bases, 9 bases remained unmatched. The CDR3 spells CASSSGGGNLYNEQFF. The CDR3 region has the DNA TGCGCCAGCAGCTCCGGCGGGGGAAACCTCTACAATGAGCAGTTCTTC.

This clone came up a few times. The genes are TRBV9 and TRBJ1-2; D gene unclear. The CDR3 covers 11 residues. Germline assignment: CDR1 SGDLS and CDR2 YYNGEE. Trimming took off 5 bases at V and 5 bases at J, with 7 bases between the two ends. In nucleotides, the CDR3 is TGTGCCAGCAGGTCGAGGTATGGCTACACCTTC. This encodes CASRSRYGYTF.

The V gene is TRBV27, the J gene TRBJ2-5, with 15 bases matching TRBD2. This CDR3 region has 15 residues. Germline CDR1 MNHEY, CDR2 SMNVEV (reference sequence). The junction had 0 bases not matched to a gene; V was cut back by 6 bases and J by 1 base. As DNA, the CDR3 is TGTGCCAGCAGGGGACTAGCGGGAGGCCAAGAGACCCAGTACTTC. It encodes CASRGLAGGQETQYF.

The V gene is TRBV13, the J gene TRBJ1-4; D is uncertain. The CDR3 totals 18 residues. V lost 3 bases to trimming and J lost 0 bases, with 17 bases between them. Germline values: CDR1 PRHDT, CDR2 FYEKMQ (reference sequence). Here the CDR3 DNA reads TGTGCCAGCAGCTTGGGAGGCATCAAAGGCGCAACTAATGAAAAACTGTTTTTT. Residues: CASSLGGIKGATNEKLFF.

This clone has a handful of counts. CDR3 in DNA: TGTGCCAGCTCACCAGCTTTCGTCCCACCCCTCCACTTT. Its protein product is CASSPAFVPPLHF. This chain links TRBV18 with TRBJ1-6; D is unresolved. Germline values: CDR1 KGHSH, CDR2 LQKENI. There are 13 residues in the CDR3. Trimming shortened V by 2 bases and J by 11 bases, and 10 bases separated the two germline ends.

This clone was seen a handful of times. The same CDR3 also results from other DNA sequences found in this sample. J is TRBJ2-7 and V is TRBV29-1, with D hard to call. In germline, CDR1 is SQVTM, CDR2 ANQGSEA. V was cut by 4 bases and J by 4 bases, with 8 bases left in between. This CDR3 comprises 11 residues. The CDR3 DNA reads as TGCAGCGTTGCTGACACTTACGAGCAGTACTTC. Amino acids: CSVADTYEQYF.

This chain connects TRBV9 to TRBJ1-2, with 9 bases matching TRBD1. Losses at the gene ends were 0 bases for V and 4 bases for J; bases not matched to a gene: 13. The CDR3 has 18 amino acids. Germline V lookup: CDR1 SGDLS, CDR2 YYNGEE. CDR3 DNA sequence: TGTGCCAGCAGCGTAGATCCCGGGACAGGGAGGCGCGGCTATGGCTACACCTTC. Its translation: CASSVDPGTGRRGYGYTF.

In its sample, this clone was seen a few times. Here the CDR3 reads CASSPAPTYEQYF. The CDR3, as DNA: TGTGCCAGCTCACCGGCTCCTACCTACGAGCAGTACTTC. The chain joins TRBV18 to TRBJ2-7; D gene ambiguous. Germline V gene data show CDR1 as KGHSH and CDR2 as LQKENI. Trimming pared 3 bases from V and 2 bases from J, leaving 8 bases between. This CDR3 spans 13 amino acids.

The V and J genes are TRBV7-3 and TRBJ2-7; 7 positions match TRBD2. Losses at the gene ends were 2 bases for V and 2 bases for J; bases not matched to a gene: 6. Germline values: CDR1 SGHTA, CDR2 FQGTGA. The CDR3 is 15 residues long. For the CDR3, the DNA is TGTGCCAGCAGCTTAGTGGGGGGGACCCCCTACGAGCAGTACTTC. Protein: CASSLVGGTPYEQYF.

The CDR3 DNA reads TGTGCCAGCAGTTGGCGTACAGGATACAATGAGCAGTTCTTC. Its translation: CASSWRTGYNEQFF. The rearrangement links TRBV27 to TRBJ2-1; weak D call: TRBD1 (5 bases). This CDR3 contains 14 residues. CDR1 and CDR2 from the germline V gene are MNHEY and SMNVEV (reference sequence). V lost 4 bases and J 4 bases, leaving 11 bases between the germline ends.

The genes are TRBV11-3 and TRBJ2-3; possible D gene TRBD2, 5 bases. Germline V gene data show CDR1 as SGHNT and CDR2 as YENEEA. Deletions cut 4 bases from V and 0 bases from J, with 11 bases between. This CDR3 has 15 residues. CDR3 protein: CASSSSRASTDTQYF. CDR3 bases: TGTGCCAGCAGCTCCTCGAGGGCTAGCACAGATACGCAGTATTTT.